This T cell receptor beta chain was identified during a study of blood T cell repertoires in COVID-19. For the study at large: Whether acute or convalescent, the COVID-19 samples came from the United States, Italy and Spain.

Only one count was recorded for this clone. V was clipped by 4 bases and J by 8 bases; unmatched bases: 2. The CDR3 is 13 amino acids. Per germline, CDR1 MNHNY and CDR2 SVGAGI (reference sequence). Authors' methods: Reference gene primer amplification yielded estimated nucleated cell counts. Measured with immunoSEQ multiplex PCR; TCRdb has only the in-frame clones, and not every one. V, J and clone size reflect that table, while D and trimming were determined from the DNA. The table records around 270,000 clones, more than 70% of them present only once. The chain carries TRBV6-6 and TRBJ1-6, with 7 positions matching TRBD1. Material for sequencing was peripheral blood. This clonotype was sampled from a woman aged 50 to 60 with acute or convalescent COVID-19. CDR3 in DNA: TGTGCCAGCAGTTCCGGGACAGATTCACCCCTCCACTTT. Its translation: CASSSGTDSPLHF.